This T cell receptor beta chain is from a study of blood T cell repertoires in COVID-19. In the source study's methods: Reference gene primer amplification gave estimated nucleated cell counts. The repertoire was sequenced with immunoSEQ multiplex PCR; TCRdb's copy has only in-frame clones and lacks some. V, J and clone size reflect that table, while D and trimming were determined from the DNA. The sample records 130,000 or so clones, around 90% being singletons. The CDR3 sequence is 15 residues long. Germline CDR1 is SEHNR and CDR2 is FQNEAQ (reference sequence). The ends were cut back, 1 base at V and 5 bases at J, with 12 bases in the middle.

The source is a woman aged 55-69 years with acute or convalescent COVID-19. The sequenced material came from peripheral blood. The chain carries TRBV7-9 and TRBJ1-5; D might be TRBD1 (6 bases). This chain's CDR3 is CASSLGGGPHQPQHF. DNA for the CDR3: TGTGCCAGCAGCTTAGGGGGGGGGCCCCATCAGCCCCAGCATTTT.